Described below is a single TCR beta chain sequence and its context. The CDR3 loop spans 11 amino acids. With 11 bases removed from V and 6 bases from J, the gap between germline ends came to 14 bases. Germline loops: CDR1 MDHEN, CDR2 SYDVKM. Assay version v3.0 of immunoSEQ was used, and it was run at survey level. Profiled with immunoSEQ multiplex PCR; TCRdb holds only in-frame clones, not every one. Of about 19,000 clones in the sample, less than 85% are singletons; the top ten hold under 6.5%. This record comes from a study of long-term antiretroviral therapy in people with HIV. This chain connects TRBV28 to TRBJ2-7, with D possibly being TRBD1 (6 bases). The sequences come from unsorted PBMCs, collected at the start of antiretroviral therapy, before treatment. The TCR was taken from a man aged 18 to 29 with HIV. CDR3 in DNA: TGTGCCGAAGGGACACGAGGCGAGCAGTACTTC. It translates to CAEGTRGEQYF.